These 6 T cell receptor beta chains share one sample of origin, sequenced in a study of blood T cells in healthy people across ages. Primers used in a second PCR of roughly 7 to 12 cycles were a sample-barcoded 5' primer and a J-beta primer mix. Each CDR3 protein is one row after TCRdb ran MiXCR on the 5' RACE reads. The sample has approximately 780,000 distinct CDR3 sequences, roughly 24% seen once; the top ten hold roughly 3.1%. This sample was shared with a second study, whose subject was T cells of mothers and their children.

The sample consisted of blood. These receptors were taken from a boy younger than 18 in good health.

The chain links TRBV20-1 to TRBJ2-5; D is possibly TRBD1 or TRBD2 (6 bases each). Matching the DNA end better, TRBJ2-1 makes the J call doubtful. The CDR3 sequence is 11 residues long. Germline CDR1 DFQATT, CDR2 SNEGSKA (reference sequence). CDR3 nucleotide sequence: TGCAGTGCTTCATCGGGGGCCGGGCAGTTCTTC. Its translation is CSASSGAGQFF.

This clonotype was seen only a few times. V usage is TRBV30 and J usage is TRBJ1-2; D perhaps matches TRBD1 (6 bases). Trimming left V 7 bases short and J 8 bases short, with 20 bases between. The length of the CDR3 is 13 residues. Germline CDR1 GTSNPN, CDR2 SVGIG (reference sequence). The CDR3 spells CAYRQDSLRGYTF. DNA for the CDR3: TGTGCCTACCGTCAGGACAGTCTGAGGGGCTACACCTTC.

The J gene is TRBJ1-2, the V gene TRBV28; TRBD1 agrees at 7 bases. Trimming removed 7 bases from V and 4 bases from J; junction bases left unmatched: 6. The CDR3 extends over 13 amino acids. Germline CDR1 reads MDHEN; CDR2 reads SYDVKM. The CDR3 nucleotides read TGTGCCAGCACCCTGACAGGGACCTATGGCTACACCTTC. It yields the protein CASTLTGTYGYTF.

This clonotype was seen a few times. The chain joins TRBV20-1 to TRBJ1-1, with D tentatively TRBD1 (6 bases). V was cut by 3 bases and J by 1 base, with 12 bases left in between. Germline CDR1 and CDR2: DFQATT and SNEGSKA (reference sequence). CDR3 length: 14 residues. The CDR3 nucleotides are TGCAGTGCTAGTCGAGCCAGGGGGAACACTGAAGCTTTCTTT. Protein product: CSASRARGNTEAFF.

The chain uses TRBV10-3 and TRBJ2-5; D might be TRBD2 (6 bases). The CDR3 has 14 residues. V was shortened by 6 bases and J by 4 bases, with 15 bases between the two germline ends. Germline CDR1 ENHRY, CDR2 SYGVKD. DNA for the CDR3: TGTGCCATCAGGGAGACTAGGACGGGAGAGACCCAGTACTTC. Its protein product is CAIRETRTGETQYF.

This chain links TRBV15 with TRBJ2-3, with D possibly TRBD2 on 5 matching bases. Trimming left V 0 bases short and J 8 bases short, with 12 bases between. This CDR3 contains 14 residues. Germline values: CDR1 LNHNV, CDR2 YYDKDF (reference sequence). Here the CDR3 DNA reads TGTGCCACCAGCAGAGAGGGGTTAGAGGGTACGCAGTATTTT. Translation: CATSREGLEGTQYF. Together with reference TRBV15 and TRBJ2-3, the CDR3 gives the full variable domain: DAMVIQNPRYQVTQFGKPVTLSCSQTLNHNVMYWYQQKSSQAPKLLFHYYDKDFNNEADTPDNFQSRRPNTSFCFLDIRSPGLGDTAMYLCATSREGLEGTQYFGPGTRLTVL.